The entry below gives a single TCR beta chain sequence along with its context. Its antigen is as yet unknown. Assay used: immunoSEQ multiplex PCR; TCRdb lists only in-frame clones, some missing. The sample yields some 190,000 clones, around 90% seen once. These data are taken from a study of T cell responses to AZD1222 COVID-19 vaccine. Germline V lookup: CDR1 LGHDT, CDR2 YNNKEL (reference sequence). The junction had 12 bases not matched to a gene; V was cut back by 4 bases and J by 7 bases. The CDR3 runs 17 residues. Study findings and constraints: Spike-specific TCR breadth and depth went up after people got two AZD1222 doses. There were mostly white British donors and more females than males, and clonal diversity was possibly underestimated. Among those given AZD1222, only six were seropositive at baseline.

The sequence was collected from an adult who received the AZD1222 COVID-19 vaccine. This sequence joins TRBV3-1 (or the pseudogene TRBV3-2) and TRBJ2-1, with 11 bases identical to TRBD2. The sequenced sample was peripheral blood, obtained 28 days after the second AZD1222 dose. The CDR3 sequence: CASSLYLAGGRGNEQFF. As DNA, the CDR3 is TGTGCCAGCAGCCTTTACCTAGCGGGGGGCCGGGGGAATGAGCAGTTCTTC.